This T cell receptor (beta chain) was recovered during a study of PD-1 blockade in classical Hodgkin lymphoma (TCRdb year 2020). With regard to the full study: Nivolumab dosing was 3 mg/kg intravenously every 2 weeks, continuing until either disease progression or unacceptable toxicity. To define a peripheral blood immune signature of response to PD-1 blockade in classical Hodgkin lymphoma, the study combined TCR beta sequencing with CyTOF.

Remarks on this clone: What antigen it recognizes has not been identified. Base quality data are lacking; no much larger clone is found one base away.

Broad study findings and their caveats: The study was restricted to a single clinical trial cohort, and the causes of repertoire differences, possibly disease activity or prior therapy, were left undefined. Lower diversity was seen in patients whose nivolumab began less than 1 year after ASCT, and these patients were left out of later analyses so that immune reconstitution would not confound the results. Baseline TCR diversity was reported to be lower in newly diagnosed patients than in healthy donors and to be lower still in relapsed/refractory patients. CD4+ but not CD8+ TCR diversity rose significantly by C4D1 (p=0.0027 vs p=0.16), most apparent in complete responders (p=0.02). Among trial patients, those achieving complete response had baseline diversity similar to that of newly diagnosed patients, while diversity was significantly lower in partial responders and progressors.

The sample's time point label is to be understood as: cycle 4 day 1 (C4D1), after less than 7 weeks of nivolumab. Every trial patient had relapsed after autologous stem cell transplantation, and cohorts A, B and C differed in prior brentuximab vedotin exposure. The trial cohort comprised around 60 patients with relapsed/refractory classical Hodgkin lymphoma whose best overall responses were complete response, partial response or progressive disease. Trial patients were treated with single-agent nivolumab in the multi-cohort phase II CheckMate 205 trial. An independent review committee assessed best overall response using the 2007 International Working Group response criteria. Trial PBMCs were collected just before the start of nivolumab (C1D1) and during therapy at cycle 2 day 1 and cycle 4 day 1. Peripheral blood was collected in 8 mL Vacutainer Cell Preparation Tubes, from which PBMCs were isolated by centrifugation and then cryopreserved.

The Qiagen DNeasy kit was used to extract genomic DNA both from unsorted PBMCs and from the negatively selected CD4+ and CD8+ fractions. TCR beta CDR3 regions were subjected to amplification by immunoSEQ multiplex PCR with primers that anneal to V and J segments. A synthetic immune receptor repertoire was used to minimize amplification bias, and any remaining bias was removed computationally after sequencing. In the source study's methods: Custom Python scripts were used to quantify repertoire diversity as the Shannon entropy index. The unsorted, CD4+ and CD8+ repertoires were each analyzed separately, with the exception of combined analyses, where CD4+ and CD8+ sequences were merged in silico. Clonal expansion was defined as at least a 2-fold frequency increase after treatment relative to C1D1, with a pseudocount of 0.5 for undetected baseline clones. Singleton clones were defined as clones with 0 or 1 copy at C1D1, and non-singleton clones were defined as clones with 2 or more copies. Clones expanded in unsorted samples were annotated as CD4+, CD8+ or unknown by matching protein sequences in sorted samples from the same patient. Wilcoxon tests on paired samples were used to test diversity changes from C1D1 to C4D1. The source is immuneACCESS, and TCRdb retained only in-frame sequences with V and J called. Part of the clones is not carried over; for the studies checked, unresolved V genes explain less than half of this, and the remainder is unexplained. Clonal size and the V and J genes are those of that table, whereas D and trimming came from the DNA. The sample yields nearly 25,000 clones; 65% to 80% were counted once. The ten largest clones add up to 30% of the sample.

The CDR3 runs 16 residues from the cysteine to the phenylalanine. The read is trimmed to its CDR3 DNA, 48 bases read in frame from base 1. Trimming accounts for 4 bases at V and 2 bases at J, while the number of junction bases matched to no gene is 7. Looking up the germline V gene (reference sequence) yields CDR1 SEHNR and CDR2 FQNEAQ. The specimen was peripheral blood mononuclear cells (PBMCs), collected before the fourth cycle of nivolumab. The origin of this receptor is a human donor with classical Hodgkin lymphoma. The sequence is built from TRBV7-9 and TRBJ2-3, and 9 junction bases match TRBD1. CDR3 protein: CASSSPGTGLTDTQYF. The bases read TGTGCCAGCAGCTCACCCGGGACAGGGCTCACAGATACGCAGTATTTT.